Presented here are 22 T cell receptor beta chains from one specimen sequenced in a study of blood T cell repertoires in COVID-19 (dated by TCRdb to the early 2020s). Libraries were built with the immunoSEQ multiplex PCR assay. TCRdb limited this immuneACCESS table to in-frame rearrangements with V and J called. A share of clones is missing; checked studies link under half to unresolved V genes, and the rest is unexplained. The table for this sample lists about 95,000 clones; about four fifths of them were counted only once. The biggest ten clones account for under 5.5% of the sample. The sample was peripheral blood. These receptors all stem from an elderly man with COVID-19, enrolled during active disease.

The rearrangement uses TRBV5-4 and TRBJ2-2, with D possibly being TRBD2 (5 bases). V lost 2 bases to trimming and J lost 4 bases, with 9 bases between them. Germline loops: CDR1 SGHNT, CDR2 YYREEE (reference sequence). CDR3 length: 14 residues. This CDR3 is CASSFRGSTGELFF. The CDR3 nucleotides read TGTGCCAGCAGCTTTCGAGGGAGCACCGGGGAGCTGTTTTTT.

The chain uses TRBV5-4 and TRBJ1-4; TRBD1 aligns across 9 bases. CDR3 length: 15 amino acids. Germline CDR1 reads SGHNT; CDR2 reads YYREEE (reference sequence). Trimming cost V 2 bases and J 6 bases; bases outside gene matches: 5. CDR3 nucleotide sequence: TGTGCCAGCAGCTTACCGGGACAGGGAGATGAAAAACTGTTTTTT. It encodes CASSLPGQGDEKLFF.

This sequence joins TRBV28 and TRBJ1-5; TRBD1 aligns across 8 bases. Germline values: CDR1 MDHEN, CDR2 SYDVKM. The V gene end was trimmed by 7 bases and the J gene end by 5 bases; junction bases not matched to a gene: 7. The CDR3 extends over 14 amino acids. The CDR3 DNA follows: TGTGCCAGCACAGAGCCAGGGGGCTATCAGCCCCAGCATTTT. Its translation: CASTEPGGYQPQHF.

This clone was observed a single time. The chain links TRBV5-4 to TRBJ1-1, with unresolved D. Germline-derived CDR1 and CDR2 are SGHNT and YYREEE (reference sequence). Trimming stripped 10 bases from V and 0 bases from J, with 13 bases between. This CDR3 has 13 residues. The CDR3 loop reads CAPSGRMNTEAFF. In DNA, the CDR3 is TGTGCCCCGAGCGGGAGAATGAACACTGAAGCTTTCTTT.

The V gene is TRBV24-1, the J gene TRBJ1-1; D not resolved. The germline CDR1 and CDR2 sequences are KGHDR and SFDVKD. V lost 9 bases to trimming and J lost 1 base, with 8 bases between them. The CDR3 is 12 amino acids. CDR3 residues: CATRGGNTEAFF. The CDR3, as DNA: TGTGCCACCCGAGGAGGGAACACTGAAGCTTTCTTT.

This rearrangement joins TRBV7-2 to TRBJ2-1; 8 bases fit TRBD2. CDR3 length: 14 amino acids. CDR1 and CDR2 (germline): SGHTA, FQGNSA. V was clipped by 2 bases and J by 14 bases; unmatched bases: 11. The CDR3 DNA reads as TGTGCCAGCAGCTTAACTAGCGGTCCCTCGGGGGAGTTCTTC. It yields the protein CASSLTSGPSGEFF.

The chain employs TRBV9 and TRBJ1-4; D unresolved. Trimming cost V 4 bases and J 0 bases, with 10 bases left between them. The CDR3 covers 15 residues. Germline CDR1 is SGDLS and CDR2 is YYNGEE. The CDR3 region has the DNA TGTGCCAGCAGCCCGCGCCACGCAACTAATGAAAAACTGTTTTTT. Translated, it gives CASSPRHATNEKLFF.

The J gene is TRBJ1-5, the V gene TRBV28, with TRBD1 as a possible D gene (5 bases). Trimming shortened V by 1 base and J by 3 bases, and 16 bases separated the two germline ends. The germline CDR1 and CDR2 sequences are MDHEN and SYDVKM. The CDR3 contains 17 residues. CDR3: CASSLLARGDSNQPQHF. The CDR3 region has the DNA TGTGCCAGCAGTTTATTAGCGAGAGGGGACTCCAATCAGCCCCAGCATTTT.

The V call is TRBV28, the J call TRBJ2-7; a weak D match, TRBD1 (5 bases). V was cut by 5 bases and J by 2 bases, with 13 bases left in between. Germline assignment: CDR1 MDHEN and CDR2 SYDVKM. The CDR3 consists of 14 residues. The CDR3 nucleotides read TGTGCCAGCAGTGTCCAGGGCCCCACCTACGAGCAGTACTTC. It yields the protein CASSVQGPTYEQYF.

V is TRBV6-1 and J is TRBJ1-5; a possible D gene is TRBD1 (6 bases). The CDR3 has 14 amino acids. Germline V lookup: CDR1 MNHNS, CDR2 SASEGT. Trimming shortened V by 1 base and J by 7 bases, and 11 bases separated the two germline ends. CDR3 coding DNA: TGTGCCAGCAGTGAAGGATTTCAGGGGCAGCCCCAGCATTTT. It yields the protein CASSEGFQGQPQHF.

This clone was picked up one time. The chain couples TRBV18 to TRBJ2-7; 11 positions agree with TRBD2. The ends lost 6 bases at V and 6 bases at J; junction bases unmatched: 7. CDR1 and CDR2 from the germline V gene are KGHSH and LQKENI. There are 14 residues in the CDR3. As DNA, the CDR3 is TGTGCCAGCTCCCCTAGCGGGGGGCTACGCGAGCAGTACTTC. Its translation: CASSPSGGLREQYF.

The chain joins TRBV24-1 to TRBJ2-1; 10 bases fit TRBD1. In germline, CDR1 is KGHDR, CDR2 SFDVKD. This CDR3 has 17 amino acids. V lost 3 bases to trimming and J lost 6 bases; unmatched junction nucleotides: 10. CDR3 protein: CATSDPQSGTGANEQFF. CDR3 sequence (DNA): TGTGCCACCAGTGATCCCCAGTCCGGGACAGGGGCCAATGAGCAGTTCTTC.

This clone was seen only a few times. At one end the junction does not follow the germline gene, possibly because of a read error. J is TRBJ1-5 and V is TRBV7-7; D uncertain. The CDR3 extends over 13 amino acids. Germline V gene data show CDR1 as SSHAT and CDR2 as FNYEAQ (reference sequence). The CDR3 DNA follows: TGTGCTAGCAGCTTAGCCCCAAATCAGCCCCAGCATTTT. Translation gives CASSLAPNQPQHF.

V gene TRBV9 combines with J gene TRBJ2-3; D remains unclear. The CDR3 is made up of 14 amino acids. Trimming removed 4 bases at V and 0 bases at J, with 9 bases between. CDR1 and CDR2 (germline): SGDLS, YYNGEE. CDR3: CASSPQTSTDTQYF. The CDR3 DNA reads as TGTGCCAGCAGCCCCCAGACTAGCACAGATACGCAGTATTTT.

The J gene is TRBJ2-7, the V gene TRBV25-1; D uncertain. Germline V lookup: CDR1 MGHDK, CDR2 SYGVNS. The V and J ends lost 0 bases and 7 bases respectively, with 10 bases between them. The CDR3 has 13 amino acids. CDR3: CASSEYYVGEQYF. CDR3 sequence (DNA): TGTGCCAGCAGTGAATACTATGTCGGGGAGCAGTACTTC.

V usage is TRBV10-3 and J usage is TRBJ2-5; 9 nucleotides agree with TRBD2. J gave up 5 bases and V 3 bases, and 16 bases lay outside the gene matches. CDR3 length equals 18 residues. Germline V gene sequence: CDR1 ENHRY, CDR2 SYGVKD. The CDR3 sequence is CAISDLRGGLEDLETQYF. Written as DNA, the CDR3 is TGTGCCATCAGTGATTTGCGGGGGGGCCTTGAGGATTTGGAGACCCAGTACTTC.

This clone was picked up one time. V gene TRBV7-3 combines with J gene TRBJ2-6, with 7 bases identical to TRBD1. This CDR3 spans 17 amino acids. Germline V gene data show CDR1 as SGHTA and CDR2 as FQGTGA. Unmatched junction bases numbered 3, after V lost 1 base and J lost 0 bases. The DNA for the CDR3 is TGTGCCAGCAGCTTAAGGACAGGACCCTCTGGGGCCAACGTCCTGACTTTC. This sequence encodes CASSLRTGPSGANVLTF.

This chain uses TRBV18 with TRBJ2-1; 7 bases line up with TRBD1. CDR1 is KGHSH and CDR2 is LQKENI in the germline V gene. V shed 3 bases, J shed 4 bases, and the junction held 3 bases outside the gene matches. The CDR3 consists of 14 residues. The CDR3: CASSPQTGYNEQFF. In nucleotides, the CDR3 is TGTGCCAGCTCACCTCAGACAGGGTACAATGAGCAGTTCTTC.

The chain carries TRBV19 and TRBJ2-3, with D unresolved. Trimming took 0 bases from V and 0 from J, leaving 7 bases between them. The CDR3 spans 15 residues. Per germline, CDR1 LNHDA and CDR2 SQIVND (reference sequence). CDR3 coding DNA: TGTGCCAGTAGTATAGATCTAGTCAGCACAGATACGCAGTATTTT. It codes for CASSIDLVSTDTQYF.

This chain links TRBV11-2 with TRBJ1-1; TRBD1 matches 9 bases. Germline lookup yields CDR1 SGHAT and CDR2 FQNNGV. CDR3 length: 13 amino acids. With 3 bases clipped from V and 11 bases from J, the junction kept 7 bases outside the gene matches. CDR3 DNA sequence: TGTGCCAGCAGCTTTCCGGGACAGGGAATGGCTTTCTTT. It translates to CASSFPGQGMAFF.

The chain combines TRBV5-1 with TRBJ2-1; maybe TRBD1 (6 bases). V was cut by 2 bases and J by 9 bases, with 27 bases left in between. The germline V gene has CDR1 SGHRS and CDR2 YFSETQ. This CDR3 region has 18 residues. The CDR3 reads CASSFYVGKAGESVEQFF. The DNA of the CDR3 is TGCGCCAGCAGCTTCTACGTGGGTAAGGCAGGGGAGTCGGTTGAGCAGTTCTTC.

The J gene is TRBJ2-1, the V gene TRBV20-1; 9 bases are shared with TRBD1. The CDR3 totals 11 residues. V was clipped by 5 bases and J by 7 bases; unmatched bases: 0. From germline, CDR1 is DFQATT and CDR2 SNEGSKA (reference sequence). The CDR3 loop reads CSAGQGNEQFF. CDR3 bases: TGCAGTGCTGGACAGGGGAATGAGCAGTTCTTC.